Following are 19 T cell receptor beta chains from one sample sequenced in a study of shared clonotypes between healthy human individuals. The repertoire was sequenced with immunoSEQ multiplex PCR; TCRdb's copy has only in-frame clones and lacks some. Altogether roughly 2,000,000 clones are present, approximately 94% being singletons, with the ten largest covering under 1.5%. It was CD45RO-negative cells, positively selected for CCR7, that made up naive CD8 cells, with terminally differentiated effector memory CD45RA+ cells excluded. Input material: naive CD8+ T cells sorted from blood. The receptors originated from a man aged 18 to 29 in good health.

This chain connects TRBV4-3 to TRBJ2-2, with D possibly matching TRBD1 (6 bases). The V gene's germline CDR1 is LGHNA and CDR2 YSLEER. Deletions cut 3 bases from V and 0 bases from J, with 26 bases between. This CDR3 has 21 amino acids. The CDR3 loop reads CASSQDEGQPSRPTNTGELFF. For the CDR3, the DNA is TGCGCCAGCAGCCAGGATGAAGGACAGCCCTCGAGGCCTACGAACACCGGGGAGCTGTTTTTT.

V usage is TRBV29-1 and J usage is TRBJ2-2, with 9 bases aligning to TRBD2. This CDR3 is 16 amino acids long. Germline loops: CDR1 SQVTM, CDR2 ANQGSEA. Trimming took 4 bases from V and 4 from J; bases not matched to a gene: 10. The CDR3 loop is CSVVAGGASGTGELFF. CDR3 in DNA: TGCAGCGTTGTGGCGGGGGGGGCCTCGGGCACCGGGGAGCTGTTTTTT.

The V gene is TRBV28, the J gene TRBJ2-3, with 7 positions matching TRBD2. This CDR3 spans 16 amino acids. CDR1 is MDHEN, CDR2 SYDVKM, per germline. V trimming: 1 base; J trimming: 6 bases; junction bases outside the gene matches: 10. The CDR3 nucleotides read TGTGCCAGCAGTTTATACGGCGAGCGGGGAGGGGATACGCAGTATTTT. This codes for CASSLYGERGGDTQYF.

The chain combines TRBV5-6 with TRBJ1-4, with TRBD1 matching over 10 bases. Trimming cost V 2 bases and J 6 bases; bases outside gene matches: 1. CDR1 SGHDT and CDR2 YYEEEE come from the germline V gene. This CDR3 is 14 amino acids long. CDR3 DNA: TGTGCCAGCAGCTTCGGGACAGGGGATGAAAAACTGTTTTTT. Translation: CASSFGTGDEKLFF. The variable domain in full, completed from reference TRBV5-6 and TRBJ1-4, reads DAGVTQSPTHLIKTRGQQVTLRCSPKSGHDTVSWYQQALGQGPQFIFQYYEEEERQRGNFPDRFSGHQFPNYSSELNVNALLLGDSALYLCASSFGTGDEKLFFGSGTQLSVL.

The chain combines TRBV7-2 with TRBJ2-7, with 8 positions matching TRBD2. Germline trimming cut 4 bases from V and 1 base from J; bases unmatched to any gene: 6. This CDR3 region has 15 residues. Germline V gene lookup returns CDR1 SGHTA and CDR2 FQGNSA. This CDR3 is CASSSFGGGSYEQYF. The DNA for the CDR3 is TGTGCCAGCAGCTCCTTCGGGGGGGGTTCCTACGAGCAGTACTTC.

V is TRBV15 and J is TRBJ2-1; D gene uncertain. CDR1 and CDR2 from the germline V gene are LNHNV and YYDKDF (reference sequence). This CDR3 has 16 residues. Trimming took off 1 base at V and 1 base at J, with 11 bases between the two ends. CDR3 region: CATSRAPDESYNEQFF. The DNA of the CDR3 is TGTGCCACCAGCAGAGCTCCAGACGAGTCCTACAATGAGCAGTTCTTC.

The chain is built from TRBV4-1 and TRBJ1-6; TRBD1 aligns across 8 bases. Germline CDR1 reads MGHRA; CDR2 reads YSYEKL. With 5 bases clipped from V and 8 bases from J, the junction kept 5 bases outside the gene matches. The CDR3 sequence is 14 residues long. The DNA of the CDR3 is TGCGCCAGCAGCTACCAGGGGGCAGATTCACCCCTCCACTTT. It codes for CASSYQGADSPLHF.

The sample holds one count of this clone. This chain connects TRBV30 to TRBJ2-7; 7 nucleotides line up with TRBD1. CDR1 and CDR2 from the germline V gene are GTSNPN and SVGIG (reference sequence). The V gene end was trimmed by 5 bases and the J gene end by 4 bases; junction bases not matched to a gene: 8. CDR3 length equals 13 residues. Here the CDR3 reads CAWEGAQTYEQYF. CDR3 DNA sequence: TGTGCCTGGGAGGGGGCTCAAACGTACGAGCAGTACTTC.

The chain recombines TRBV6-5 with TRBJ1-4, with 7 positions matching TRBD1. V shed 1 base and J 7 bases; nucleotides not matched to a gene: 6. The CDR3 totals 15 residues. CDR1 and CDR2 (germline): MNHEY, SVGAGI. CDR3 sequence: CASSYFSDRAEKLFF. The CDR3 DNA is TGTGCCAGCAGTTACTTTTCCGACAGGGCTGAAAAACTGTTTTTT.

The chain couples TRBV30 to TRBJ1-1; D is uncertain. Germline CDR1 and CDR2: GTSNPN and SVGIG (reference sequence). The CDR3 totals 12 residues. Trimming pared 5 bases from V and 1 base from J, leaving 8 bases between. CDR3 amino acids: CAWGESNTEAFF. The DNA for the CDR3 is TGTGCCTGGGGGGAGTCGAACACTGAAGCTTTCTTT. Combining the CDR3 with reference TRBV30 and TRBJ1-1 gives the whole variable domain SQTIHQWPATLVQPVGSPLSLECTVEGTSNPNLYWYRQAAGRGLQLLFYSVGIGQISSEVPQNLSASRPQDRQFILSSKKLLLSDSGFYLCAWGESNTEAFFGQGTRLTVV.

For the CDR3, the DNA is TGTGCCAGCAGCTTACCAGCAGGGGGCTCCTACAATGAGCAGTTCTTC. Translation: CASSLPAGGSYNEQFF. This chain links TRBV7-8 with TRBJ2-1, with TRBD1 identical over 7 bases. Germline V gene data show CDR1 as SGHVS and CDR2 as FQNEAQ. The CDR3 contains 16 residues. Losses at the gene ends were 2 bases for V and 0 bases for J; bases not matched to a gene: 4.

The J gene is TRBJ2-7, the V gene TRBV27, with no clear D. Germline V lookup: CDR1 MNHEY, CDR2 SMNVEV (reference sequence). Trimming removed 0 bases from V and 5 bases from J, with 8 bases in between. The CDR3 contains 13 residues. This chain's CDR3 is CASSLSPLHEQYF. As DNA, the CDR3 is TGTGCCAGCAGTTTATCGCCCCTCCACGAGCAGTACTTC.

The genes are TRBV9 and TRBJ2-2, with D maybe TRBD2 (6 bases). Between the trimmed V and J ends, which lost 4 bases and 6 bases, there was a span of 10 bases. Germline CDR1 reads SGDLS; CDR2 reads YYNGEE. The length of the CDR3 is 13 residues. The CDR3 spells CASSLGSAGELFF. DNA of the CDR3: TGTGCCAGCAGCCTCGGGAGCGCCGGGGAGCTGTTTTTT.

This chain joins TRBV19 and TRBJ1-2; the D is unclear. There are 17 residues in the CDR3. V gave up 7 bases and J gave up 3 bases, with 24 bases separating them. Germline lookup yields CDR1 LNHDA and CDR2 SQIVND (reference sequence). CDR3 nucleotide sequence: TGTGCCAGTACCCCTATGACCGGACTCCTGCCTCACTATGGCTACACCTTC. It encodes CASTPMTGLLPHYGYTF.

The table lists this clone with a count of one. V gene TRBV6-5 combines with J gene TRBJ1-2; D is possibly TRBD1 (5 bases). In germline, CDR1 is MNHEY, CDR2 SVGAGI. Between the trimmed V and J ends, which lost 6 bases and 7 bases, there was a span of 21 bases. This CDR3 has 15 residues. CDR3 coding DNA: TGTGCCAGCAGCACCGAACCACAGGATGTGAGTGGCTACACCTTC. Translated, it gives CASSTEPQDVSGYTF.

Points on this clone: The sample carries other DNA sequences with the same CDR3. The V gene is TRBV9, the J gene TRBJ2-7, with 7 nucleotides matching TRBD1. J was trimmed by 1 base and V by 2 bases; bases with no gene match: 3. The CDR3 has 14 residues. In germline, CDR1 is SGDLS, CDR2 YYNGEE. CDR3 protein: CASSVGTDSYEQYF. The CDR3 DNA follows: TGTGCCAGCAGCGTCGGGACAGATTCCTACGAGCAGTACTTC. Using reference TRBV9 and TRBJ2-7 for the parts outside the CDR3, the full variable domain is DSGVTQTPKHLITATGQRVTLRCSPRSGDLSVYWYQQSLDQGLQFLIQYYNGEERAKGNILERFSAQQFPDLHSELNLSSLELGDSALYFCASSVGTDSYEQYFGPGTRLTVT.

CDR3 coding DNA: TGTGCCAGCAGTCTAAAAAGGTCGTATCAGCCCCAGCATTTT. This sequence encodes CASSLKRSYQPQHF. The chain links TRBV28 to TRBJ1-5; D uncertain. Germline V gene lookup returns CDR1 MDHEN and CDR2 SYDVKM. V lost 5 bases to trimming and J lost 5 bases, with 13 bases between them. The CDR3 runs 14 residues.

The chain is built from TRBV13 and TRBJ2-7, with D hard to call. Trimming took off 4 bases at V and 6 bases at J, with 10 bases between the two ends. Germline CDR1 reads PRHDT; CDR2 reads FYEKMQ (reference sequence). The CDR3 has 12 amino acids. CDR3 in amino acids: CASSSYSGEQYF. CDR3 nucleotide sequence: TGTGCCAGCAGCTCCTACTCAGGCGAGCAGTACTTC.

This clone was detected only once. The chain joins TRBV30 to TRBJ2-7, with TRBD1 matching over 9 bases. Germline trimming cut 1 base from V and 5 bases from J; bases unmatched to any gene: 3. Per germline, CDR1 GTSNPN and CDR2 SVGIG (reference sequence). The CDR3 consists of 13 residues. The CDR3, as DNA: TGTGCCTGGAGTGGCGGGGACAGGGACGAGCAGTACTTC. Translation: CAWSGGDRDEQYF.